The sequence of this T cell receptor beta chain was determined in a study of blood T cell repertoires in COVID-19. In the study overall: Donors in the United States, Italy and Spain gave samples during acute or convalescent COVID-19. From T cells, B-cell-depleted T cells, or PBMCs came the material, which was cDNA or gDNA.

Individuals aged about 18 to 90 years were recruited from approximately 22 US areas. This CDR3 has 12 amino acids. Deletions cut 7 bases from V and 6 bases from J, with 9 bases between. Original handling: By means of reference gene primer amplification, nucleated cell counts were estimated. Measured with immunoSEQ multiplex PCR; TCRdb has only the in-frame clones, and not every one. The V and J calls and clone size come from that table; D and trimming were worked out from the DNA. Of under 200,000 clones listed, approximately 86% were seen once; the top ten hold less than 20%. V is TRBV12-3 or TRBV12-4 and J is TRBJ2-2, with D unclear. The sequence derives from a man between 60 and 75 years old who had recovered from COVID-19. The specimen sequenced was PBMCs or T cells enriched from blood (not recorded which). Here the CDR3 reads CASTTYPGELFF. The CDR3 DNA reads TGTGCCAGCACCACTTATCCCGGGGAGCTGTTTTTT.